Listed below are T cell receptor beta chains from one sample, sequenced in a study of CD8 T cells in Susac syndrome. TCRdb passed the immunoSEQ multiplex PCR reads through MiXCR, listing each CDR3 protein once. This sample has some 94,000 distinct CDR3 sequences, with roughly 94% found just once. Source material: CD4+ T cells from PBMCs. These receptors were collected from a human donor with Susac syndrome. Each CDR3 is given with its conserved first and last residue. A D gene is named only where the DNA matches it firmly. Some rows have no size entry. The others give once, few or many, or a class for an expanded clone.

D: -
V: TRBV24-1
size: -
length: 14
J: TRBJ1-5
DNA: TGTGCCACCAGTGCGGGGGCTAGCAATCAGCCCCAGCATTTT
CDR3: CATSAGASNQPQHF

D: -
V: TRBV7-8
size: once
length: 17
J: TRBJ1-6
DNA: TGTGCCAGCAGCTTAGTTACAGGCGACTTCCATAATTCACCCCTCCACTTT
CDR3: CASSLVTGDFHNSPLHF

D: -
V: TRBV6-6
size: -
length: 16
J: TRBJ1-2
DNA: TGTGCCAGCAGTCCCCCTGAAGGAGGGAGCTTCTATGGCTACACCTTC
CDR3: CASSPPEGGSFYGYTF

D: TRBD1
V: TRBV10-3
size: -
length: 17
J: TRBJ2-5
DNA: TGTGCCATCAGTGATGTCACTACAGGGGATCTACAAGAGACCCAGTACTTC
CDR3: CAISDVTTGDLQETQYF

D: -
V: TRBV9
size: -
length: 15
J: TRBJ1-6
DNA: TGTGCCAGCAGCGGTAATGAGCTTGCGAGCTCACCCCTCCACTTT
CDR3: CASSGNELASSPLHF

D: TRBD2
V: TRBV20-1
size: -
length: 14
J: TRBJ2-5
DNA: TGCAGTGCTAGAGGGCTAGCGGGGGAAGAGACCCAGTACTTC
CDR3: CSARGLAGEETQYF

D: -
V: TRBV6-1
size: -
length: 14
J: TRBJ2-3
DNA: TGTGCCAGCAGTATTCGACAGACCACAGATACGCAGTATTTT
CDR3: CASSIRQTTDTQYF

D: -
V: TRBV5-1
size: -
length: 16
J: TRBJ1-6
DNA: TGCGCCAGCAGCGCCATCCCTGGACAGTCCAATTCACCCCTCCACTTT
CDR3: CASSAIPGQSNSPLHF

D: TRBD2
V: TRBV7-3
size: -
length: 15
J: TRBJ2-3
DNA: TGTGCCAGCAGCTCTGGACTAGCGGGGATAAGTACGCAGTATTTT
CDR3: CASSSGLAGISTQYF

D: -
V: TRBV20-1
size: once
length: 12
J: TRBJ1-6
DNA: TGCAGTGCTAGAGCAAAGAATTCACCCCTCCACTTT
CDR3: CSARAKNSPLHF

D: -
V: TRBV5-1
size: -
length: 14
J: TRBJ2-7
DNA: TGCGCCAGCAGCACGACTAGGGGCCACTACGAGCAGTACTTC
CDR3: CASSTTRGHYEQYF

D: -
V: TRBV7-9
size: -
length: 13
J: TRBJ2-1
DNA: TGTGCCAGCAGCCCAAACTTCGACGATGAGCAGTTCTTC
CDR3: CASSPNFDDEQFF

D: -
V: TRBV28
size: -
length: 13
J: TRBJ1-2
DNA: TGTGCCAGCAGAACAGGAGGGAATTATGGCTACACCTTC
CDR3: CASRTGGNYGYTF

D: -
V: TRBV29-1
size: -
length: 13
J: TRBJ1-1
DNA: TGCAGCGTCGTTAATTCTGGGGGCACTGAAGCTTTCTTT
CDR3: CSVVNSGGTEAFF

D: -
V: TRBV3-1
size: -
length: 13
J: TRBJ1-2
DNA: TGTGCCAGCAGCCAAGAGGAGCGCGGGGGCTACACCTTC
CDR3: CASSQEERGGYTF

D: TRBD1
V: TRBV6-5
size: -
length: 13
J: TRBJ2-3
DNA: TGTGCCAGCAGACTCAGGGGGACAGATACGCAGTATTTT
CDR3: CASRLRGTDTQYF

D: -
V: TRBV20-1
size: -
length: 11
J: TRBJ2-7
DNA: TGCAGTGCTAGTCCCTCCCTGGAGCAGTACTTC
CDR3: CSASPSLEQYF

D: -
V: TRBV29-1
size: -
length: 12
J: TRBJ1-2
DNA: TGCAGCGTCGGGGCCTCGGACTATGGCTACACCTTC
CDR3: CSVGASDYGYTF

D: -
V: TRBV18
size: -
length: 17
J: TRBJ2-5
DNA: TGTGCCAGCTCACCACCGTGGGAGAGGCCACCTCAAGAGACCCAGTACTTC
CDR3: CASSPPWERPPQETQYF

D: TRBD2
V: TRBV20-1
size: -
length: 15
J: TRBJ2-7
DNA: TGCAGTGCCGATCGTAGCCGGGGGACTACCTACGAGCAGTACTTC
CDR3: CSADRSRGTTYEQYF

D: TRBD1
V: TRBV30
size: -
length: 14
J: TRBJ1-2
DNA: TGTGCCTGGAGTGTACATATAGGGGGCTTAGGCTACACCTTC
CDR3: CAWSVHIGGLGYTF

D: -
V: TRBV4-3
size: -
length: 16
J: TRBJ2-3
DNA: TGCGCCAGCAGCCAAGATTTAACAGGGCACACAGATACGCAGTATTTT
CDR3: CASSQDLTGHTDTQYF

D: -
V: TRBV30
size: -
length: 13
J: TRBJ2-3
DNA: TGTGCCTGGAGTGTCATCCTTACAGATACGCAGTATTTT
CDR3: CAWSVILTDTQYF

D: -
V: TRBV4-1
size: -
length: 15
J: TRBJ2-7
DNA: TGCGCCAGCAGCCAAACCCGGGACTGGTCCTACGAGCAGTACTTC
CDR3: CASSQTRDWSYEQYF

D: -
V: TRBV6-4
size: -
length: 12
J: TRBJ1-6
DNA: TGTGCCAGCAGCGCAGGGAATTCACCCCTCCACTTT
CDR3: CASSAGNSPLHF

D: TRBD2
V: TRBV9
size: -
length: 18
J: TRBJ2-5
DNA: TGTGCCAGCAGCGCAGAGACTAGCGGGGGGCTAGGACAAGAGACCCAGTACTTC
CDR3: CASSAETSGGLGQETQYF

D: TRBD2
V: TRBV30
size: -
length: 13
J: TRBJ2-5
DNA: TGTGCCTTCCGATGGGGGGGGGTGGAGACCCAGTACTTC
CDR3: CAFRWGGVETQYF

D: -
V: TRBV7-3
size: -
length: 15
J: TRBJ2-3
DNA: TGTGCCAGCAGCTTGGGGCGGGTTACCACAGATACGCAGTATTTT
CDR3: CASSLGRVTTDTQYF

D: TRBD1
V: TRBV12-3/TRBV12-4
size: -
length: 13
J: TRBJ2-5
DNA: TGTGCCAGCACTCCGGGACAGGGTCAGACCCAGTACTTC
CDR3: CASTPGQGQTQYF

D: -
V: TRBV2
size: -
length: 15
J: TRBJ2-6
DNA: TGTGCCAGCAGGGAAACAGACTCTGGGGCCAACGTCCTGACTTTC
CDR3: CASRETDSGANVLTF

D: -
V: TRBV19
size: -
length: 13
J: TRBJ1-5
DNA: TGTGCCAGTAGTAATCAGAAGAGTCAGCCCCAGCATTTT
CDR3: CASSNQKSQPQHF

D: -
V: TRBV3-1
size: -
length: 14
J: TRBJ1-2
DNA: TGTGCCAGCAGCCAAGACTCAGGGACCTATGGCTACACCTTC
CDR3: CASSQDSGTYGYTF

D: TRBD2
V: TRBV20-1
size: -
length: 14
J: TRBJ2-3
DNA: TGCAGTGCCCCCGCCAGCGGGGGGGTTAATACGCAGTATTTT
CDR3: CSAPASGGVNTQYF

D: -
V: TRBV29-1
size: -
length: 11
J: TRBJ2-5
DNA: TGCAGCGTGGTCCCTCAAGAGACCCAGTACTTC
CDR3: CSVVPQETQYF

D: -
V: TRBV20-1
size: -
length: 16
J: TRBJ1-5
DNA: TGCAGTGCTAGCCCATCCCTGCAGGCTAGCAATCAGCCCCAGCATTTT
CDR3: CSASPSLQASNQPQHF